This T cell receptor (beta chain) was identified during a study of human CD4 T cells and Enterobacteriaceae. Trimming cost V 2 bases and J 4 bases, with 8 bases left between them. The germline gives CDR1 KGHSH, CDR2 LQKENI. The CDR3 length is 13 residues. Using immunoSEQ multiplex PCR, the repertoire was profiled, and TCRdb retains in-frame clones only, with some absent. The data show 25,000 to 30,000 clones, 70% to 85% seen once. Sorting took every CD4+ cell except CD45RA+CCR7+CD95- naive cells, reaching over 98% purity. Before sorting, cells positive for CD8, CD14, CD16, CD56, CD19 or bright CD25 were removed.

Sequencing was carried out using memory CD4+ T cells from blood. This clonotype originated in a human donor in good health. This chain links TRBV18 with TRBJ2-5; D is unclear. The chain's CDR3 is CASSPNTVETQYF. In nucleotides, the CDR3 is TGTGCCAGCTCACCAAACACAGTAGAGACCCAGTACTTC.